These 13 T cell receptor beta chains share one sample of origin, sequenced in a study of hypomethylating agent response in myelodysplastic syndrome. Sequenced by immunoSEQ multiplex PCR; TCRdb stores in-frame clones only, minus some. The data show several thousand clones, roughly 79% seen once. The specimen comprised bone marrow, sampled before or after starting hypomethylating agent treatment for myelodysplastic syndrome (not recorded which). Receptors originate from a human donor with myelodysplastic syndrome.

CDR3 region: CASSLDRDHGYTF. The DNA for the CDR3 is TGTGCCAGCAGCTTAGACAGGGACCATGGCTACACCTTC. The chain joins TRBV7-2 to TRBJ1-2; D possibly corresponds to TRBD1 (6 bases). V was cut by 1 base and J by 6 bases, with 9 bases left in between. CDR3 size: 13 residues. CDR1 and CDR2 from the germline V gene are SGHTA and FQGNSA.

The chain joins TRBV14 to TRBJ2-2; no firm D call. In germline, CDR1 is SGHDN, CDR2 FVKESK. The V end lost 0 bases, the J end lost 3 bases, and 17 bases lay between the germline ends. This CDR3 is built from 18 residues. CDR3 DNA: TGTGCCAGCAGCCAAGATCATTGGGAAAAGGCCTACACCGGGGAGCTGTTTTTT. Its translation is CASSQDHWEKAYTGELFF.

CDR3 region: CASSFGGGAPGFSYEQYV. The CDR3 DNA sequence: TGTGCCAGCAGTTTCGGCGGGGGGGCTCCGGGCTTCTCCTACGAGCAGTACGTC. J is TRBJ2-7 and V is TRBV28; 9 nucleotides agree with TRBD2. Germline V lookup: CDR1 MDHEN, CDR2 SYDVKM. The CDR3 is made up of 18 amino acids. The J segment lost 0 bases and the V segment lost 3 bases, leaving 12 bases of the junction unmatched.

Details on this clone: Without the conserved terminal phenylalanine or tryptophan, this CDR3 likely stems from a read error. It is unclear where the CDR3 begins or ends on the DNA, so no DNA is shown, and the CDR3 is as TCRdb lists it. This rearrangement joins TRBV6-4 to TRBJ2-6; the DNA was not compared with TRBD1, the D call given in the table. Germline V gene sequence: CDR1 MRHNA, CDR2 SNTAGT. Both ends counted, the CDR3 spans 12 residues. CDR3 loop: CASSCPTSHDKV.

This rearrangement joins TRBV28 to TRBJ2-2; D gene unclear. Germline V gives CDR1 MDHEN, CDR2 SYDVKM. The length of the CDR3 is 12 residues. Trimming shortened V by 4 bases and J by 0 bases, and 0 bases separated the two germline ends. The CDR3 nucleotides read TGTGCCAGCAGTTCGAACACCGGGGAGCTGTTTTTT. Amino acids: CASSSNTGELFF.

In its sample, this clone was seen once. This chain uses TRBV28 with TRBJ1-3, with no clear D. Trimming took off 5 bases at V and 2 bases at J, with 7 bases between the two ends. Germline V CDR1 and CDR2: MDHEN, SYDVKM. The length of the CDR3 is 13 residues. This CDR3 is CASSRTAGNTIYF. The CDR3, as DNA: TGTGCCAGCAGTCGGACTGCTGGAAACACCATATATTTT.

The CDR3 bases are TGTGCCAGCAGCGTAGCGTCGTTGGAGACCCAGTACTTC. Protein: CASSVASLETQYF. The rearrangement links TRBV9 to TRBJ2-5; no clear D gene. CDR1 SGDLS and CDR2 YYNGEE come from the germline V gene. This CDR3 contains 13 residues. V was clipped by 0 bases and J by 5 bases, with 8 bases between them.

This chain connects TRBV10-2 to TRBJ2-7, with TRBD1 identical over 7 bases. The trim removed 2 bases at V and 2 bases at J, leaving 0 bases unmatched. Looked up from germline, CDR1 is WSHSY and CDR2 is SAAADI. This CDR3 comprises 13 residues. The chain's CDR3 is CASSEGTAYEQYV. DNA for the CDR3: TGCGCCAGCAGTGAGGGGACAGCCTACGAGCAGTACGTC.

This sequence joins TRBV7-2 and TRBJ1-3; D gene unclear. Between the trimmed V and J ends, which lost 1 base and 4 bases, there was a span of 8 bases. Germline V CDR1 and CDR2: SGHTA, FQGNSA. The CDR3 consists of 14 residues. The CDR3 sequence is CASSLDPSGNTIYF. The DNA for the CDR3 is TGTGCCAGCAGCTTAGATCCGTCAGGAAACACCATATATTTT. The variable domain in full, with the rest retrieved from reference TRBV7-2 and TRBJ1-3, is GAGVSQSPSNKVTEKGKDVELRCDPISGHTALYWYRQSLGQGLEFLIYFQGNSAPDKSGLPSDRFSAERTGGSVSTLTIQRTQQEDSAVYLCASSLDPSGNTIYFGEGSWLTVV.

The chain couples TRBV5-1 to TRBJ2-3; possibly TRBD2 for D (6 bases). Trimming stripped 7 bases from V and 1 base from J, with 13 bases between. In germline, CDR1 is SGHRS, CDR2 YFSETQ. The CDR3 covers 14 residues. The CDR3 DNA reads TGCGCCAGCGGGACGGGAGTCGGCACAGATACGCAGTATTTT. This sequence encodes CASGTGVGTDTQYF.

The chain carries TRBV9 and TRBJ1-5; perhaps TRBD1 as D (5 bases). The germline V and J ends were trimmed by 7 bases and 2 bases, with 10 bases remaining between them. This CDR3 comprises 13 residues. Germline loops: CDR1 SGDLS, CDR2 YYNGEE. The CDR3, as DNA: TGTGCCAGCGGCAGGGCGGGCAATCAGCCCCAGCATTTT. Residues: CASGRAGNQPQHF.

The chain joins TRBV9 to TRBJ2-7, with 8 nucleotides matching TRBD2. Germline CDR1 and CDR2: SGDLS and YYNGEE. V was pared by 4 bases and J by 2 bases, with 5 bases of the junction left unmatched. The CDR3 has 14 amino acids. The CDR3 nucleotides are TGTGCCAGCAGCCCACGGGAGGGAACCTACGAGCAGTACTTC. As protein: CASSPREGTYEQYF.

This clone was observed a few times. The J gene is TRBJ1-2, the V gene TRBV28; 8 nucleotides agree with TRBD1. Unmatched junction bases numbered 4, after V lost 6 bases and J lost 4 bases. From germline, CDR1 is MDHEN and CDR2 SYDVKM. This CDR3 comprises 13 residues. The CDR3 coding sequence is TGTGCCAGCAGATCGGGACAGGTCTATGGCTACACCTTC. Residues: CASRSGQVYGYTF.